This T cell receptor (beta chain) was observed in a study of cytotoxic CD8 clonotypes in ibrutinib-treated CLL. Study information: Among patients, about 25 responded partially and 2 completely; approximately 14 then stayed remitted and roughly 12 progressed after median roughly 73 months. Findings and caveats of the study: Baseline clonality was higher than in age-matched healthy donors and moved in step with circulating CD8+ T-cell counts.

This clone was seen a handful of times. Its target is not known. Trimming took off 0 bases at V and 3 bases at J, with 15 bases between the two ends. There are 16 residues in the CDR3. Germline-derived CDR1 and CDR2 are SGDLS and YYNGEE. Libraries were prepared by immunoSEQ multiplex PCR; TCRdb keeps only in-frame clonotypes and omits some of them. The sample holds roughly 150,000 clones, more than 80% seen once. Sequencing was performed on PBMCs, taken after 24 months of ibrutinib treatment. V and J are TRBV9 and TRBJ1-1; possibly TRBD1 for D (6 bases). This sequence originates from a human donor with chronic lymphocytic leukemia. DNA for the CDR3: TGTGCCAGCAGCGTAGCTTTGGGAGGGGGAGACACTGAAGCTTTCTTT. Its protein is CASSVALGGGDTEAFF.